This paragraph reports one T cell receptor (beta chain). It has no known antigen specificity. Base qualities are not recorded, but no much larger clone differs from it by a single base. The sequencer was an Illumina HiSeq 1500. TCRdb reprocessed the public reads (quality trimming at Q25 with fastp, clone calling with MiXCR) and kept in-frame beta chains. CDR3 protein sequences are deduplicated, and each keeps its most common genes and DNA. The sample table holds under 500,000 distinct CDR3 sequences, of which approximately 46% were seen once. Of the sample, roughly two fifths is held by the ten largest clones. From its cysteine to its phenylalanine, the CDR3 spans 12 amino acids. The read is trimmed to its CDR3 DNA, 36 bases read in frame from base 1. At the junction V is shortened by 5 bases and J by 7 bases, with 8 bases in between. From the germline V gene, CDR1 is SGHVS and CDR2 is FQNEAQ. What this sample's treatment or condition label stands for: in vitro stimulation with specific CMV peptide epitopes to enrich CMV-specific T cells.

This specimen belongs to a study of T cell repertoires in cytomegalovirus infection (dated by TCRdb to the late 2010s). Looking at the study overall: Alongside well-studied HLA-B-restricted epitopes, the peptide stimulations were aimed at recently identified HLA-C-restricted CMV epitopes, whose presentation resists viral immunomodulation. The HLA type of each donor mattered for the analysis, because public TCR beta signatures pointed to carriage of CMV infection along with the matching HLA type. What the study reported, not specific to this receptor: In both this cohort and an independent roughly 330-donor cohort, the cumulative frequency of public TCR beta family members distinguished carriers of CMV infection plus the relevant HLA type. The ex vivo response was dominated by HLA-C-restricted CMV-specific TCR beta clonotypes, which also provided the single most frequent clonotype in two of eight donors.

Sequenced material: cultured PBMCs, taken from culture after CMV antigen stimulation. The receptor was derived from a human donor in good health (CMV status not recorded). Some clones in this sample may be carry-over from other donors' samples. The rearranged chain carries TRBV7-8 and TRBJ1-4, with the D gene too uncertain to name. The DNA sequence is TGTGCCAGCAGCCTTGAGTCTGAAAAACTGTTTTTT. It encodes CASSLESEKLFF.